What follows is one T cell receptor beta chain and its context. The record originates from a study of monozygotic twins with inflammatory bowel disease. This CDR3 has 15 amino acids. Germline CDR1 and CDR2: SGHKS and YYEKEE (reference sequence). TCRdb reanalyzed the 5' RACE reads, giving one entry per CDR3 protein sequence and no DNA. This table lists 150,000 to 200,000 distinct CDR3 sequences. This chain uses TRBV5-5 with TRBJ1-5. The clonotype originates from a human donor with ulcerative colitis or Crohn's disease, or a healthy co-twin of an affected twin (not recorded which). The material sequenced was blood. This CDR3 reads CASSLGQYSNQPQHF.